Below, 17 T cell receptor beta chains from the same sample are listed, as sequenced in a study of cytomegalovirus exposure and HLA in healthy donors. Primers for the PCR totalled 60 Vbeta and 13 Jbeta. The method was immunoSEQ multiplex PCR; TCRdb's version includes in-frame clones alone and lacks a portion of them. This table has fewer than 200,000 clones, 70% to 80% appearing once. Sequenced: PBMCs. The receptors were gathered from a female donor in good health and CMV-seronegative.

The CDR3 DNA follows: TGTGCCAGCAACCCGGGAGGCCTCGGAGATACGCAGTATTTT. Amino acids: CASNPGGLGDTQYF. The chain combines TRBV7-3 with TRBJ2-3; 7 nucleotides agree with TRBD2. In germline, CDR1 is SGHTA, CDR2 FQGTGA. V trimming: 7 bases; J trimming: 5 bases; junction bases outside the gene matches: 9. The CDR3 is 14 amino acids.

On this clone: Additional DNA sequences in this sample encode the identical CDR3. The V gene is TRBV7-9, the J gene TRBJ1-6; 9 nucleotides match TRBD1. The CDR3 has 17 residues. V lost 1 base to trimming and J lost 6 bases; unmatched junction nucleotides: 7. Per the germline V gene, CDR1 is SEHNR and CDR2 is FQNEAQ (reference sequence). The DNA for the CDR3 is TGTGCCAGCAGCTTAGGTCCCGGGACAGGGAGTAATTCACCCCTCCACTTT. This translates into CASSLGPGTGSNSPLHF.

The chain is built from TRBV11-2 and TRBJ2-1; 8 nucleotides align to TRBD2. Germline CDR1 is SGHAT and CDR2 is FQNNGV. CDR3 length: 15 residues. V trimming: 0 bases; J trimming: 8 bases; junction bases outside the gene matches: 6. CDR3 in amino acids: CASSLDGTRFDEQFF. The DNA for the CDR3 is TGTGCCAGCAGCTTAGATGGGACTAGGTTTGATGAGCAGTTCTTC.

V gene TRBV30 combines with J gene TRBJ1-6; 7 nucleotides line up with TRBD1. This CDR3 is 15 amino acids long. The trim removed 6 bases at V and 5 bases at J, leaving 10 bases unmatched. Germline V gene sequence: CDR1 GTSNPN, CDR2 SVGIG (reference sequence). For the CDR3, the DNA is TGTGCCTGTCTCAAGTCCGGGACAGATAATTCACCCCTCCACTTT. Its protein is CACLKSGTDNSPLHF.

The V call is TRBV7-9, the J call TRBJ2-7; TRBD1 aligns across 8 bases. V was clipped by 3 bases and J by 6 bases; unmatched bases: 7. Germline CDR1 is SEHNR and CDR2 is FQNEAQ (reference sequence). The CDR3 is 14 residues long. CDR3 sequence (DNA): TGTGCCAGCAGCTTCATCCAGGGGGCGGGCGAGCAGTACTTC. Its protein is CASSFIQGAGEQYF. The full variable domain, in which reference TRBV7-9 and TRBJ2-7 provide the parts outside the CDR3, is DTGVSQNPRHKITKRGQNVTFRCDPISEHNRLYWYRQTLGQGPEFLTYFQNEAQLEKSRLLSDRFSAERPKGSFSTLEIQRTEQGDSAMYLCASSFIQGAGEQYFGPGTRLTVT.

The chain employs TRBV5-1 and TRBJ1-1, with D tentatively TRBD1 (5 bases). This CDR3 has 15 amino acids. Germline V gene sequence: CDR1 SGHRS, CDR2 YFSETQ. V dropped 0 bases and J dropped 1 base, with 10 bases sitting between them. CDR3 amino acids: CASSLDPGGNTEAFF. In nucleotides, the CDR3 is TGCGCCAGCAGCTTGGACCCGGGGGGGAACACTGAAGCTTTCTTT.

Note on this clone: Within the sample, other DNA sequences also encode this same CDR3. This sequence joins TRBV7-6 and TRBJ2-3; 9 bases are shared with TRBD1. V lost 1 base and J lost 7; bases outside the gene matches: 9. The CDR3 contains 16 residues. In germline, CDR1 is SGHVS, CDR2 FNYEAQ. This CDR3 is CASSLDRDRVVNTQYF. The CDR3, as DNA: TGTGCCAGCAGCTTAGACCGGGACAGGGTGGTGAATACGCAGTATTTT.

The count of this clone is one. This sequence joins TRBV2 and TRBJ1-5; no firm D call. Germline values: CDR1 SNHLY, CDR2 FYNNEI. Deletions cut 1 base from V and 7 bases from J, with 5 bases between. The CDR3 covers 12 residues. DNA for the CDR3: TGTGCCAGCAGTGAAGACATCCAGCCCCAGCATTTT. Residues: CASSEDIQPQHF.

The chain joins TRBV4-1 to TRBJ2-3; D remains unclear. Trimming left V 2 bases short and J 2 bases short, with 8 bases between. This CDR3 comprises 14 residues. Germline loops: CDR1 MGHRA, CDR2 YSYEKL. CDR3 coding DNA: TGCGCCAGCAGCCAAATCCAGTCCACAGATACGCAGTATTTT. Its protein product is CASSQIQSTDTQYF.

V and J are TRBV28 and TRBJ2-1; D gene uncertain. Trimming left V 10 bases short and J 10 bases short, with 14 bases between. The CDR3 has 11 residues. Germline V gene data show CDR1 as MDHEN and CDR2 as SYDVKM. The CDR3 DNA reads TGTGCCACCCAAACACGATTGGAGCAGTTCTTC. Its protein is CATQTRLEQFF.

V and J are TRBV30 and TRBJ1-5; D possibly corresponds to TRBD1 (5 bases). CDR1 is GTSNPN, CDR2 SVGIG, per germline (reference sequence). The V end was cut by 5 bases, the J end by 3 bases, with 11 bases between. CDR3 size: 13 residues. CDR3 loop: CAWAGGFNQPQHF. In nucleotides, the CDR3 is TGTGCCTGGGCGGGGGGGTTCAATCAGCCCCAGCATTTT.

This clone appeared a few times. The V and J genes are TRBV11-3 and TRBJ2-3, with D unclear. The CDR3 sequence is 12 residues long. The germline CDR1 and CDR2 sequences are SGHNT and YENEEA. Trimming cost V 1 base and J 5 bases, with 4 bases left between them. Here the CDR3 DNA reads TGTGCCAGCAGCTTAGGAGAAGATACGCAGTATTTT. It specifies CASSLGEDTQYF.

This chain joins TRBV19 and TRBJ1-5; D unresolved. Germline assignment: CDR1 LNHDA and CDR2 SQIVND (reference sequence). CDR3 length: 18 residues. V lost 0 bases and J 0 bases, leaving 15 bases between the germline ends. The CDR3 DNA follows: TGTGCCAGTAGTATAGATGGATCCGGGGTGAATAGCAATCAGCCCCAGCATTTT. Amino acids: CASSIDGSGVNSNQPQHF.

This clone was picked up a small number of times. The genes are TRBV19 and TRBJ2-7; no clear D. The CDR3 consists of 13 residues. In germline, CDR1 is LNHDA, CDR2 SQIVND (reference sequence). V dropped 4 bases and J dropped 3 bases, with 10 bases sitting between them. This chain's CDR3 is CASSRPGSYEQYF. The CDR3 nucleotides read TGTGCCAGTAGTAGGCCTGGCAGCTACGAGCAGTACTTC.

This chain joins TRBV5-1 and TRBJ1-3, with TRBD1 matching over 7 bases. Per the germline V gene, CDR1 is SGHRS and CDR2 is YFSETQ. V was clipped by 0 bases and J by 2 bases; unmatched bases: 2. The CDR3 consists of 15 residues. The CDR3 nucleotides read TGCGCCAGCAGCTTGGTGGGACAGACTGGAAACACCATATATTTT. The encoded protein is CASSLVGQTGNTIYF.

This clone was recorded only once. The chain joins TRBV7-2 to TRBJ2-3, with 9 bases that match TRBD1. CDR1 and CDR2 from the germline V gene are SGHTA and FQGNSA. CDR3 length: 17 residues. J gave up 6 bases and V 5 bases, and 15 bases lay outside the gene matches. CDR3 bases: TGTGCCAGCAGCCTCAGGACAGGGGCAAACCAGTATGATACGCAGTATTTT. Its translation: CASSLRTGANQYDTQYF.

This chain links TRBV5-6 with TRBJ1-2, with 9 bases aligning to TRBD1. Per germline, CDR1 SGHDT and CDR2 YYEEEE. The length of the CDR3 is 14 residues. J gave up 7 bases and V 4 bases, and 8 bases lay outside the gene matches. This CDR3 is CASSELPTGGGYTF. The DNA for the CDR3 is TGTGCCAGCAGCGAACTCCCGACAGGGGGTGGCTACACCTTC. Filled out from reference TRBV5-6 and TRBJ1-2, the complete variable domain reads DAGVTQSPTHLIKTRGQQVTLRCSPKSGHDTVSWYQQALGQGPQFIFQYYEEEERQRGNFPDRFSGHQFPNYSSELNVNALLLGDSALYLCASSELPTGGGYTFGSGTRLTVV.